The clone carrying this T cell receptor beta chain was detected many times. The antigen is not known. This sample is part of a study of metastatic and nonmetastatic thyroid tumors. Whole-study context: Peripheral blood and tumor or nodule samples from malignant and benign thyroid patients were compared. Study-wide results and limits: It was reportedly found that TCR beta diversity was significantly higher in malignant thyroid tumors than in benign nodules, a difference seen in both blood and tumor samples.

Trimming pared 3 bases from V and 2 bases from J, leaving 12 bases between. CDR1 is SGHDT, CDR2 YYEEEE, per germline. The CDR3 runs to 14 residues. In the authors' workflow: In papillary thyroid cancer, a distant-metastasis classifier was built using CDR3 differences across clinicopathological groups. MiXCR reprocessed the PCR reads for TCRdb. The V and J calls and clone size are TCRdb's, not the authors'. The sample holds tens of thousands of clones; 20% to 30% are singletons and the top ten take roughly an eighth. There were no patients who had received any treatment before thyroid surgery. This clonotype originated in a male donor with papillary thyroid cancer or a benign thyroid nodule (not recorded which). Some clones in this sample may be carry-over from other donors' samples. Sample: tumor tissue. The chain couples TRBV5-6 to TRBJ2-7; D may match TRBD1 or TRBD2 (5 bases each). CDR3 protein: CASSSRDGPYEQYF. The DNA for the CDR3 is TGTGCCAGCAGCTCCCGGGACGGGCCCTACGAGCAGTACTTC.